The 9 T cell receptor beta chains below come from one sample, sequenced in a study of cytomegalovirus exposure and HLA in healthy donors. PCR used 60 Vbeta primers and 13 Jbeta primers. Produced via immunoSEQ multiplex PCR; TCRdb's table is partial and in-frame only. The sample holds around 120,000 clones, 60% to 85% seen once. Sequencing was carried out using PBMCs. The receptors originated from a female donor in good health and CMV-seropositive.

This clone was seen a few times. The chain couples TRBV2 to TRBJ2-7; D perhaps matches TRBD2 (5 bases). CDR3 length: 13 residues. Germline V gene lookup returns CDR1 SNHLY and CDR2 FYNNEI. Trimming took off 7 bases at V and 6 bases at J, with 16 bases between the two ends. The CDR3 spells CASTEGLRAEQYF. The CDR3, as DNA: TGTGCCAGCACAGAGGGTCTGCGTGCCGAGCAGTACTTC.

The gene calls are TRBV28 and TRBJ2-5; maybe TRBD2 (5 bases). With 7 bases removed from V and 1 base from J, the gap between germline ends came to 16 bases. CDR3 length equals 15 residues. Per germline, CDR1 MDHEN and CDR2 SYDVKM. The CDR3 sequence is CASISPADFQETQYF. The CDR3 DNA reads TGTGCCAGCATCTCACCAGCGGACTTCCAAGAGACCCAGTACTTC.

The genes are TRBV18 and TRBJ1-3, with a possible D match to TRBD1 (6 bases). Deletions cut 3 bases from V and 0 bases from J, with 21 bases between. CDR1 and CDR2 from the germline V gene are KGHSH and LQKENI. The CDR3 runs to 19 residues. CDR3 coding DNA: TGTGCCAGCTCACCTCGCCGCTCACAGGGCCCCAACTCTGGAAACACCATATATTTT. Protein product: CASSPRRSQGPNSGNTIYF.

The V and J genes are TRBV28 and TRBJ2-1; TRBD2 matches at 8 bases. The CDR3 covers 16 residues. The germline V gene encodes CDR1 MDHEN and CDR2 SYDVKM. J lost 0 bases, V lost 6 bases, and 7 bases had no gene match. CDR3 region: CASSFSGAGSYNEQFF. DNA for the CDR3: TGTGCCAGCAGCTTTAGCGGGGCAGGCTCCTACAATGAGCAGTTCTTC.

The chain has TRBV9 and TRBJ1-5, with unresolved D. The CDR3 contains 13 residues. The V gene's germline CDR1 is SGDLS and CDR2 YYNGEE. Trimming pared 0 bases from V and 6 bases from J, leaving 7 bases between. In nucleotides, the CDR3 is TGTGCCAGCAGCGTAGATCCGGGTCAGCCCCAGCATTTT. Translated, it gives CASSVDPGQPQHF.

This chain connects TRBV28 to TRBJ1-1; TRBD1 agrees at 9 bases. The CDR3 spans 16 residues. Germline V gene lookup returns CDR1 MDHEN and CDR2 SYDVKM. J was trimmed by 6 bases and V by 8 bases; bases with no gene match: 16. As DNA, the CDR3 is TGTGCCAGCGGATCTTCCGGGACAGGGATCCGGGCTGAAGCTTTCTTT. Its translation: CASGSSGTGIRAEAFF.

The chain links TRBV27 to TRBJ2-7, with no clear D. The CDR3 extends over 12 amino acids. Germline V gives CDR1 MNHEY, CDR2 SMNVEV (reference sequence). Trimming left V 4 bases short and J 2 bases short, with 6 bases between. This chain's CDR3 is CASSSPPYEQYF. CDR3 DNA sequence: TGTGCCAGCAGTTCTCCCCCCTACGAGCAGTACTTC.

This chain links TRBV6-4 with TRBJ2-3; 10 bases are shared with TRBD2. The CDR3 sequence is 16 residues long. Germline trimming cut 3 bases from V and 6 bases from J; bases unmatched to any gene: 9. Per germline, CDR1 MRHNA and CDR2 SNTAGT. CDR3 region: CASSETSGSAGDTQYF. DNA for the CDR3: TGTGCCAGCAGTGAGACTAGCGGGTCCGCCGGGGATACGCAGTATTTT.

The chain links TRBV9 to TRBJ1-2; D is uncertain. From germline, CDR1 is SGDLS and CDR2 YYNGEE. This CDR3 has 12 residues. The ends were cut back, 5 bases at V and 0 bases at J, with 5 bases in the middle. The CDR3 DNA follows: TGTGCCAGCAGTGCAGCTAACTATGGCTACACCTTC. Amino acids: CASSAANYGYTF.